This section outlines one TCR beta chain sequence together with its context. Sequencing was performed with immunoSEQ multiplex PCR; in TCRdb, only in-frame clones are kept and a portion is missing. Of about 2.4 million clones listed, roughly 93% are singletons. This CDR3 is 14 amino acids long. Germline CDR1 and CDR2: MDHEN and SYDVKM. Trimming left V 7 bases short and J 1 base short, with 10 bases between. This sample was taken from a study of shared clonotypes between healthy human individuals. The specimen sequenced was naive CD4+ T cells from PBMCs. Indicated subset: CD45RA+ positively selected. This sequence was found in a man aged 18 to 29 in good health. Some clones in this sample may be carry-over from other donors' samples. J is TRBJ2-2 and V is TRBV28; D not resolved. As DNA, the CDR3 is TGTGCCAGCATATCTCAGATGAACACCGGGGAGCTGTTTTTT. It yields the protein CASISQMNTGELFF.